This T cell receptor beta chain is from a study of T cell repertoires in cytomegalovirus infection. Study information: Public TCR beta signatures indicated both CMV infection and matching HLA type. Points from the study as a whole: Carriage of CMV together with the relevant HLA was identifiable through cumulative public TCR beta family frequency. HLA-C-restricted, CMV-specific TCR beta clonotypes were dominant ex vivo.

As to this clonotype: Antigen: not known.

This CDR3 region has 18 residues. With 4 bases clipped from V and 0 bases from J, the junction kept 8 bases outside the gene matches. CDR1 and CDR2 (germline): SGHDN, FVKESK. TCRdb analysed the reads with MiXCR anew, one entry per CDR3 protein. The sample has 300,000 or so distinct CDR3 sequences; around 9.1% are singletons. Input material: PBMCs. V is TRBV14 and J is TRBJ2-6, with 8 bases aligning to TRBD1. This TCR came from a human donor in good health (CMV status not recorded). Some clones in this sample may be carry-over from other donors' samples. Here the CDR3 reads CASSRRTGTFSGANVLTF. CDR3 in DNA: TGTGCCAGCAGCCGCCGGACAGGGACGTTCTCTGGGGCCAACGTCCTGACTTTC.